The clone carrying this T cell receptor (beta chain) was counted a few times. The table came from immunoSEQ multiplex PCR; TCRdb's copy has only in-frame clones and leaves some out. The table has 400,000 or so clones, more than 70% seen once. This specimen comes from a study of blood T cell repertoires in COVID-19. Study context: Cohort 3 recovered donors had two negative PCRs, clearance, or symptom resolution.

Ages ranged from roughly 18 to 100 years, with residence in about two dozen US areas. CDR1 is MNHEY and CDR2 is SMNVEV in the germline V gene (reference sequence). The V and J ends lost 9 bases and 4 bases, in that order; junction bases with no gene match: 11. This CDR3 comprises 16 residues. The TCR originated in a man aged 35 to 55 in a cohort exposed to, infected with or recovered from COVID-19 (not recorded which). V and J are TRBV27 and TRBJ2-2, with 10 bases aligning to TRBD2. The material sequenced was PBMCs or T cells enriched from blood (not recorded which). In DNA, the CDR3 is TGTGCCAGTGACTTACTAGCGGGATACCTCACCGGGGAGCTGTTTTTT. This gives the protein CASDLLAGYLTGELFF.